What follows is one TCR beta chain and its context. As processed by the authors: Scientists estimated how many nucleated cells there were by amplifying reference gene primers. Produced via immunoSEQ multiplex PCR; TCRdb's table is partial and in-frame only. For V, J and clone size, that table is used; D and trimming come from the DNA. The sample has about 280,000 clones; around four fifths are singletons. This sample stems from a study of blood T cell repertoires in COVID-19. As for the study in general: COVID-19 samples from acute and convalescent phases originated in the United States, Italy and Spain. PBMCs, B-cell-depleted T cells, or T cells were the source of the cDNA or gDNA that made up the material.

V lost 5 bases, J lost 8 bases, and 21 bases lay in between. Germline loops: CDR1 SGHTA, CDR2 FQGTGA. There are 15 residues in the CDR3. The sample comprised peripheral blood. This TCR derives from a woman in her 50s who had recovered from COVID-19. The chain links TRBV7-3 to TRBJ1-2; D is possibly TRBD1 (5 bases). CDR3 in DNA: TGTGCCAGCAGCCCGCAGCGGGGGACCATCGACGGCTACACCTTC. It yields the protein CASSPQRGTIDGYTF.